The 19 T cell receptor beta chains presented below share a single source sample, sequenced in a study of shared clonotypes between healthy human individuals (dated by TCRdb to the early 2020s). The receptor library was made with the immunoSEQ multiplex PCR assay. The immuneACCESS repertoire file appears here via TCRdb, limited to in-frame rearrangements. These files lack a portion of the clones; in checked studies, under half of the deficit traces to unresolved V genes, and the cause of the others is not known. This sample is represented by about 2 million clones; about 95% of them were singletons. The top ten constitute approximately 0.13% of the sample. Sequencing was carried out using naive CD4+ T cells sorted from blood. In light of the paper, this sample's cell subset or site label describes: CD45RA+ positively selected. The source of these receptors is a man younger than 35 in good health.

Of note for this clone: The sample has other DNA sequences that encode this CDR3 too. In DNA, the CDR3 is TGCGCCAGCAGTGAGTCGGGGGGCCCCTACAATGAGCAGTTCTTC. It specifies CASSESGGPYNEQFF. This rearrangement joins TRBV10-2 to TRBJ2-1; either TRBD1 or TRBD2 may fit D (6 bases each). The germline V gene has CDR1 WSHSY and CDR2 SAAADI. The CDR3 length is 15 residues. Trimming cost V 0 bases and J 2 bases, with 8 bases left between them.

The J gene is TRBJ2-7, the V gene TRBV7-8; D not resolved. The CDR3 is 13 residues long. V was pared by 2 bases and J by 7 bases, with 12 bases between. Germline CDR1 reads SGHVS; CDR2 reads FQNEAQ. In DNA, the CDR3 is TGTGCCAGCAGCTTACCCAGCTTAAGTGAGCAGTACTTC. Its protein product is CASSLPSLSEQYF.

The chain carries TRBV6-1 and TRBJ2-3; D not resolved. V was trimmed by 6 bases and J by 9 bases, leaving 13 bases between them. The CDR3 extends over 12 amino acids. CDR1 and CDR2 (germline): MNHNS, SASEGT. The CDR3 is CASSPSQRTQYF. CDR3 nucleotides: TGTGCCAGCAGCCCATCACAACGGACGCAGTATTTT.

The rearrangement uses TRBV27 and TRBJ1-1; weak D call: TRBD1 (6 bases). Germline V gene lookup returns CDR1 MNHEY and CDR2 SMNVEV (reference sequence). The germline V and J ends were trimmed by 2 bases and 1 base, with 11 bases remaining between them. CDR3 length: 15 amino acids. The CDR3 spells CASSLRGQPNTEAFF. CDR3 DNA sequence: TGTGCCAGCAGTTTACGTGGACAGCCGAACACTGAAGCTTTCTTT.

V is TRBV25-1 and J is TRBJ2-2, with D unresolved. Per germline, CDR1 MGHDK and CDR2 SYGVNS. Trimming removed 7 bases from V and 0 bases from J, with 9 bases in between. CDR3 length: 14 amino acids. CDR3 loop: CASKGRTNTGELFF. The CDR3 nucleotides are TGTGCCAGCAAAGGACGTACGAACACCGGGGAGCTGTTTTTT.

V usage is TRBV4-3 and J usage is TRBJ1-3; a weak D match, TRBD1 (6 bases). Trimming took off 4 bases at V and 2 bases at J, with 9 bases between the two ends. Per the germline V gene, CDR1 is LGHNA and CDR2 is YSLEER. The CDR3 totals 14 residues. The CDR3 loop is CASSRTVAGNTIYF. CDR3 nucleotides: TGCGCCAGCAGCCGGACAGTAGCTGGAAACACCATATATTTT.

This chain links TRBV28 with TRBJ1-1; 9 nucleotides align to TRBD1. The V gene's germline CDR1 is MDHEN and CDR2 SYDVKM. The CDR3 loop spans 14 amino acids. Trimming at V came to 6 bases and at J to 11 bases, leaving 13 bases not matched to a gene. DNA for the CDR3: TGTGCCAGCAGCGGAACCGACGGACAGGGGCGGGCTTTCTTT. The encoded protein is CASSGTDGQGRAFF.

In this sample, this clone turned up once. In DNA form, the CDR3 reads TGTGCCAGCAAAAAGGACAGGGGAATCTACGAGCAGTACTTC. The encoded protein is CASKKDRGIYEQYF. The chain couples TRBV2 to TRBJ2-7; TRBD1 aligns across 9 bases. Germline V CDR1 and CDR2: SNHLY, FYNNEI. The V gene end was trimmed by 7 bases and the J gene end by 3 bases; junction bases not matched to a gene: 7. The CDR3 is 14 residues long.

Points on this clone: This CDR3 is also generated by other DNA sequences in the sample. The rearrangement uses TRBV5-1 and TRBJ2-7; D gene ambiguous. The germline V and J ends were trimmed by 3 bases and 3 bases, with 4 bases remaining between them. The germline gives CDR1 SGHRS, CDR2 YFSETQ. This CDR3 is 11 amino acids long. CDR3 residues: CASSSSYEQYF. The CDR3 DNA reads as TGCGCCAGCAGCTCCAGCTACGAGCAGTACTTC.

This CDR3 reads CATSRDSYSNQPQHF. As DNA, the CDR3 is TGTGCCACCAGCCGGGACAGTTATAGCAATCAGCCCCAGCATTTT. The chain carries TRBV15 and TRBJ1-5, with 7 bases that match TRBD1. The CDR3 length is 15 residues. Germline V CDR1 and CDR2: LNHNV, YYDKDF (reference sequence). Losses at the gene ends were 5 bases for V and 0 bases for J; bases not matched to a gene: 4.

This clone was observed a single time. At the DNA level, this CDR3 is encoded by other sequences in the same sample as well. The rearrangement joins TRBV6-5 to TRBJ2-1, with a tentative D call TRBD1 (5 bases). Germline CDR1 reads MNHEY; CDR2 reads SVGAGI. V lost 2 bases to trimming and J lost 2 bases, with 7 bases between them. The CDR3 runs 14 residues. CDR3 amino acids: CASSYRGPYNEQFF. CDR3 sequence (DNA): TGTGCCAGCAGTTACAGGGGCCCCTACAATGAGCAGTTCTTC.

The genes are TRBV5-8 and TRBJ1-3, with TRBD1 as a possible D gene (6 bases). This CDR3 has 14 residues. Between the trimmed V and J ends, which lost 7 bases and 3 bases, there was a span of 14 bases. CDR1 and CDR2 (germline): SGHTS, YDEGEE. The DNA for the CDR3 is TGTGCCAGCCACAGGGACCAGGGTGGAAACACCATATATTTT. It yields the protein CASHRDQGGNTIYF.

This rearrangement joins TRBV7-2 to TRBJ1-4; D remains ambiguous. Trimming shortened V by 1 base and J by 3 bases, and 12 bases separated the two germline ends. The CDR3 runs 16 residues. Germline V gives CDR1 SGHTA, CDR2 FQGNSA. As DNA, the CDR3 is TGTGCCAGCAGCTTAGTAGGAGGAGTCGCTAATGAAAAACTGTTTTTT. Translated, it gives CASSLVGGVANEKLFF.

The V gene is TRBV11-2, the J gene TRBJ2-3, with D perhaps TRBD2 (5 bases). Germline-derived CDR1 and CDR2 are SGHAT and FQNNGV. This CDR3 has 15 residues. V lost 3 bases and J 5 bases, leaving 15 bases between the germline ends. The CDR3 bases are TGTGCCAGCAGCTTGAGCGGAAGAGTCGTAGATACGCAGTATTTT. Translation gives CASSLSGRVVDTQYF.

The V call is TRBV5-1, the J call TRBJ2-7; D might be TRBD1 (5 bases). V lost 0 bases to trimming and J lost 2 bases, with 12 bases between them. Germline-derived CDR1 and CDR2 are SGHRS and YFSETQ. This CDR3 comprises 15 residues. CDR3 coding DNA: TGCGCCAGCAGCTTGGTAGCAGGGAATACCTACGAGCAGTACTTC. It yields the protein CASSLVAGNTYEQYF.

This clone showed up just once. The chain has TRBV5-8 and TRBJ2-1, with 8 positions matching TRBD2. V lost 1 base to trimming and J lost 1 base; unmatched junction nucleotides: 7. This CDR3 is built from 17 residues. The V gene's germline CDR1 is SGHTS and CDR2 YDEGEE. The CDR3 region is CASSLLQLADSYNEQFF. CDR3 in DNA: TGTGCCAGCAGCTTGCTCCAACTAGCGGATTCCTACAATGAGCAGTTCTTC.

The chain uses TRBV19 and TRBJ2-1; D gene ambiguous. The V gene's germline CDR1 is LNHDA and CDR2 SQIVND (reference sequence). V was clipped by 3 bases and J by 3 bases, with 12 bases between them. This CDR3 comprises 15 residues. DNA of the CDR3: TGTGCCAGTAGTATGTTCAGATGGGACTACAATGAGCAGTTCTTC. It specifies CASSMFRWDYNEQFF. Looking up the rest from reference TRBV19 and TRBJ2-1 gives the full variable domain: DGGITQSPKYLFRKEGQNVTLSCEQNLNHDAMYWYRQDPGQGLRLIYYSQIVNDFQKGDIAEGYSVSREKKESFPLTVTSAQKNPTAFYLCASSMFRWDYNEQFFGPGTRLTVL.

The chain combines TRBV2 with TRBJ1-5; D not resolved. This CDR3 is built from 14 residues. The germline V gene encodes CDR1 SNHLY and CDR2 FYNNEI. V was pared by 2 bases and J by 0 bases, with 5 bases between. The CDR3: CASSELGSNQPQHF. CDR3 coding DNA: TGTGCCAGCAGTGAACTGGGTAGCAATCAGCCCCAGCATTTT.

Details on this clone: The sample carries other DNA sequences with the same CDR3. This sequence joins TRBV30 and TRBJ1-1; D uncertain. In germline, CDR1 is GTSNPN, CDR2 SVGIG (reference sequence). Deletions cut 0 bases from V and 2 bases from J, with 7 bases between. This CDR3 region has 13 residues. CDR3 protein: CAWSVRGNTEAFF. The DNA for the CDR3 is TGTGCCTGGAGTGTTCGGGGTAACACTGAAGCTTTCTTT.